This T cell receptor beta chain is drawn from a study of T cell responses to AZD1222 COVID-19 vaccine. Findings of the study overall: It should be noted that donors were predominantly white British and more often female, and clonal diversity was possibly underestimated.

This CDR3 has 20 amino acids. V was clipped by 1 base and J by 0 bases; unmatched bases: 15. In germline, CDR1 is MNHEY, CDR2 SMNVEV (reference sequence). The sample holds one count of this clone. Its antigen is unidentified. Produced via immunoSEQ multiplex PCR; TCRdb's table is partial and in-frame only. The sample lists 200,000 or so clones, 75% to 90% occurring once. The V and J genes are TRBV27 and TRBJ2-1, with 7 bases that match TRBD2. This TCR derives from an adult in good health. The source material was peripheral blood, sampled on day 0 of MenACWY control vaccination. CDR3 in DNA: TGTGCCAGCAGTTTATATAATTTAGATTGGGGACTAAGCTCCTACAATGAGCAGTTCTTC. Translation gives CASSLYNLDWGLSSYNEQFF.